What follows describes a single T cell receptor (beta chain). The germline V gene has CDR1 SGHTA and CDR2 FQGNSA. Deletions cut 0 bases from V and 0 bases from J, with 9 bases between. This CDR3 contains 16 residues. The source of the sample is a study of T cells after yellow fever vaccination. 5'RACE template switching produced TCR cDNA carrying a universal primer site and UMIs. TCRdb re-called the 5' RACE reads through MiXCR, storing one row per CDR3 protein. Among around 230,000 distinct CDR3 sequences listed, about 7% were seen once. V gene TRBV7-2 combines with J gene TRBJ2-1; D is undetermined. This clonotype was obtained from a man aged 25-45 years who received the YFV17D yellow fever vaccine. Sequenced here: CD4+ T cells sorted from PBMCs, sampled on the day of the yellow fever booster vaccination. For the CDR3, the DNA is TGTGCCAGCAGCTTAGCGAAGCGCGTCTCCTACAATGAGCAGTTCTTC. This encodes CASSLAKRVSYNEQFF.